This TCR beta chain comes out of a study of cytotoxic CD8 clonotypes in ibrutinib-treated CLL (dated by TCRdb to 2020 to 2022). With respect to the entire study: The cohort had eleven to twelve relapsed/refractory and approximately 15 treatment-naive patients; 17 were IGHV unmutated. Partial responses were observed in around 25 patients and complete responses in 2; after a median follow-up of around 68 months, remission was maintained in roughly 15 patients and progression was observed in some twelve. Response samples were obtained after a median of approximately 12 months of treatment, with a range of about 6 to 40 months. An average of around 250,000 productive templates and 94,082 productive rearrangements was obtained per sample. Of the roughly 86 people in the trial, approximately 28 had longitudinal samples available. Cryopreserved peripheral blood mononuclear cells were collected before treatment, at response, and at either disease progression or sustained remission. Patients were still on ibrutinib when every remission and progressive disease sample was collected.

With respect to this clone: The specificity of this receptor is unknown. No base-level quality is on record; no much larger clone is a single base apart.

What the authors observed across the whole study: At baseline, clonality was higher than in age-matched healthy donors and showed a strong correlation with circulating CD8+ T-cell counts. Public clonotypes were found to be uncommon and were observed to contract or remain stable during treatment; the increase in clonality was shown to reflect expansion of private clonotypes at ibrutinib response. An increase in clonality was observed at ibrutinib response, with clonality remaining stable during sustained remission and falling back toward baseline at progression. Lymph node repertoires were not examined, and the timing of sampling was not matched between patients in sustained remission and those whose disease progressed.

The goal of deep resolution MiSeq sequencing was a depth between 1 in 1 million and 1 in 200,000 T cells, and coverage averaged 10x per clonotype. TCR beta libraries were generated with the immunoSEQ hsTCRB Kit. The original pipeline was this. ImmunoSEQ Data Assistant and ImmunoSEQ Analyzer were used for data analysis, and V, D and J genes were assigned according to IMGT definitions. Clonality, which ranges from 0 to 1, was calculated as one minus the normalized Shannon entropy of productive rearrangement frequencies. Only overrepresented clonotypes making up at least 0.05% of each patient's repertoire were included in the public clonotype analysis. Repertoires from about a dozen age-matched healthy donors in immuneACCESS were used as clonality controls. TCRdb provides this immuneACCESS table in a form limited to in-frame rearrangements. Some clones are lacking; in checked studies, under half of them reflect an unresolved V gene, and why the rest are absent is not known. V and J calls and clone size are given by that table; D and trimming were obtained from the DNA. This sample is represented by 250,000 to 350,000 clones; around 76% of them were singletons. The ten largest make up roughly 6% of the sample.

The CDR3 has 15 amino acids, counting the end cysteine and phenylalanine. Only the CDR3 DNA is retained, 45 bases long and in frame from the first base. Trimming costs V 1 base and J 6 bases, and their ends lie 13 bases apart. CDR1 SGHTA and CDR2 FQGTGA are derived from the germline V gene. The time point tag for this specimen amounts to: progressive disease on ibrutinib. For TCR beta library preparation, about 2 micrograms of genomic DNA were extracted from the cryopreserved PBMCs. Longitudinal blood samples from CLL patients receiving ibrutinib monotherapy were subjected to high-throughput TCR beta sequencing. Patients were enrolled in a phase 2 open-label single-center ibrutinib monotherapy trial.

The chain uses TRBV7-3 and TRBJ2-1; possibly the D gene is TRBD2, per 6 matching bases. Sequences were derived from PBMCs, sampled at disease progression, from a patient treated with ibrutinib. The clonotype comes from a human donor with chronic lymphocytic leukemia. The CDR3 in this case is CASSLIRTSRNEQFF. The DNA sequence follows: TGTGCCAGCAGCTTAATTAGAACTAGCCGCAATGAGCAGTTCTTC.